Listed below are T cell receptor beta chains from one sample, sequenced in a study of T cell responses to AZD1222 COVID-19 vaccine. Profiled with immunoSEQ multiplex PCR; TCRdb holds only in-frame clones, not every one. The profile shows 150,000 to 200,000 clones, roughly 92% of them singletons. The material was peripheral blood, obtained 28 days after the second AZD1222 dose. Receptors originate from an adult who received the AZD1222 COVID-19 vaccine. Each CDR3 is given with its conserved first and last residue. The D gene is left open where the match is weak. Size is stated for part of the rows, as once, few or many counts, or as a class when the clone is expanded.

v_gene,j_gene,d_gene,abundance,CDR3nt,CDR3aa
TRBV7-2,TRBJ1-1,.,.,TGTGCCAGCAGCTTAGGCCAGGGGTGGACTGAAGCTTTCTTT,CASSLGQGWTEAFF
TRBV7-2,TRBJ1-2,.,.,TGTGCCAGCAGCTTACCAGGGGAAAGACGGGGCTATGGCTACACCTTC,CASSLPGERRGYGYTF
TRBV28,TRBJ2-7,.,.,TGTGCCAGCAGTCCCGTTTCAAGGGAGCAGTACTTC,CASSPVSREQYF
TRBV28,TRBJ1-2,.,.,TGTGCCAGCTTTAAACCGGGACGCGGGGGCTATGGCTACACCTTC,CASFKPGRGGYGYTF
TRBV5-1,TRBJ1-2,.,.,TGCGCCAGCAGCTCTTGGTCAGGGGACTATGGCTACACCTTC,CASSSWSGDYGYTF
TRBV4-2,TRBJ2-1,TRBD1,once,TGTGCCAGCAGCCAAGGCTCACAGGGGAATGAGCAGTTCTTC,CASSQGSQGNEQFF
TRBV7-9,TRBJ1-5,.,.,TGTGCCAGCAGCTTAACGGATCAGCCCCAGCATTTT,CASSLTDQPQHF
TRBV9,TRBJ1-2,TRBD1,.,TGTGCCAGCAGCGCCGGGACAGTGAACTATGGCTACACCTTC,CASSAGTVNYGYTF
TRBV10-1,TRBJ2-1,TRBD2,.,TGCGCCAGCGACAAAGCTCCTCGGACTAGCGACTACTACAATGAGCAGTTCTTC,CASDKAPRTSDYYNEQFF
TRBV21-1,TRBJ2-7,.,.,TGTGCCAGTGCCAGGGGATGGGCGAACGAGCAGTACTTC,CASARGWANEQYF
TRBV20-1,TRBJ1-3,.,.,TGCAGTGCCCGAGCCGGAAACACCATATATTTT,CSARAGNTIYF
TRBV5-1,TRBJ2-3,TRBD2,once,TGCGCCAGCAGCTTGGTTAGCGGGGAAGGCACAGATACGCAGTATTTT,CASSLVSGEGTDTQYF
TRBV18,TRBJ1-4,.,.,TGTGCCAGCTCACTTGAACTCGTGGACACTGAAAAACTGTTTTTT,CASSLELVDTEKLFF
TRBV6-5,TRBJ1-1,.,.,TGTGCCAGCAAGGGCCAGTCGAACACTGAAGCTTTCTTT,CASKGQSNTEAFF
TRBV7-3,TRBJ2-3,.,.,TGTGCCAGCAGCTTATATGGGACCCCGACAGATACGCAGTATTTT,CASSLYGTPTDTQYF
TRBV3-1/TRBV3-2,TRBJ1-3,.,.,TGTGCCAGCAGCCAAGATCTCAGCTCTGGAAACACCATATATTTT,CASSQDLSSGNTIYF
TRBV5-1,TRBJ1-6,.,.,TGCGCCAGCAGCCGTAGACCGTTCTCGCATTCACCCCTCCACTTT,CASSRRPFSHSPLHF
TRBV6-6,TRBJ1-1,.,.,TGTGCCAGCACCCCCCTAAAGGGTGGGACTGAAGCTTTCTTT,CASTPLKGGTEAFF
TRBV29-1,TRBJ1-1,TRBD1,once,TGCAGCGTTGCTATCCCGACAGGGGCCACTGAAGCTTTCTTT,CSVAIPTGATEAFF
TRBV6-2/TRBV6-3,TRBJ1-4,.,.,TGTGCCAGCAGTTACTCCGGGGGATCGGGAGAAAAACTGTTTTTT,CASSYSGGSGEKLFF
TRBV7-2,TRBJ1-3,.,.,TGTGCCAGCAGCTTAAGCTACCCAGGGGACCCCTCTGGAAACACCATATATTTT,CASSLSYPGDPSGNTIYF
TRBV28,TRBJ1-5,.,.,TGTGCCAGCAGTCATAGACCGAGGTTTGGCAATCAGCCCCAGCATTTT,CASSHRPRFGNQPQHF
TRBV7-2,TRBJ1-2,TRBD1,.,TGTGCCAGCAGCTTACTTGCGGAACAGGGGGGTCGGAACTATGGCTACACCTTC,CASSLLAEQGGRNYGYTF
TRBV2,TRBJ2-3,.,.,TGTGCCAGCAGTGAAGGTTCGGCCATGACCACAGATACGCAGTATTTT,CASSEGSAMTTDTQYF
TRBV19,TRBJ2-1,TRBD2,once,TGTGCCAGTAGTCTAGGACTAGCGGGGACCAATGAGCAGTTCTTC,CASSLGLAGTNEQFF
TRBV29-1,TRBJ2-7,.,.,TGCAGCGTTGAGGTAGGGCACCACGAGCAGTACTTC,CSVEVGHHEQYF
TRBV18,TRBJ2-1,TRBD1,.,TGTGCCAGCTCACCGGGACAGATTGACTACAATGAGCAGTTCTTC,CASSPGQIDYNEQFF
TRBV7-9,TRBJ1-2,.,.,TGTGCCAGCAGCTTAGGAGGGGTTAACTATGGCTACACCTTC,CASSLGGVNYGYTF
TRBV9,TRBJ1-1,.,.,TGTGCCAGCAGCGTAGAGGGCAGTAGACCCACTGAAGCTTTCTTT,CASSVEGSRPTEAFF
TRBV27,TRBJ1-6,TRBD1,.,TGTGCCAGCAGACCGGGACAGGGCCCCTATAATTCACCCCTCCACTTT,CASRPGQGPYNSPLHF
TRBV11-2,TRBJ1-1,.,.,TGTGCCAGCAGCCGCCAGATGAACACTGAAGCTTTCTTT,CASSRQMNTEAFF
TRBV9,TRBJ2-7,TRBD1,.,TGTGCCAGCAGCGATCCGGGACAGGGAAATGACGAGCAGTACTTC,CASSDPGQGNDEQYF
TRBV18,TRBJ2-2,.,once,TGTGCCAGCTCGAAAGGGATGGGGAACACCGGGGAGCTGTTTTTT,CASSKGMGNTGELFF